This T cell receptor beta chain originates from a study of beta chain features in type 1 diabetes. Isolated RNA was reverse transcribed in full, so expressed TCRB transcripts were sequenced. The repertoire was sequenced with immunoSEQ multiplex PCR; TCRdb's copy has only in-frame clones and lacks some. The sample yields over 700,000 clones, 17% seen once. Germline CDR1 is SGHRS and CDR2 is YFSETQ. V lost 0 bases to trimming and J lost 0 bases; unmatched junction nucleotides: 8. This CDR3 spans 19 amino acids. This chain joins TRBV5-1 and TRBJ2-3, with TRBD2 matching over 12 bases. Sequencing was carried out using naive CD4+ T cells from blood. This sequence originates from a young woman in good health. CDR3 loop: CASSLGLAGAGASTDTQYF. The CDR3 DNA is TGCGCCAGCAGCTTGGGACTAGCGGGAGCGGGGGCGAGCACAGATACGCAGTATTTT.